This TCR beta chain appears in the sequencing data of a study of blood T cell repertoires in COVID-19. Turning to the study itself: COVID-19 samples from acute and convalescent phases originated in the United States, Italy and Spain. Sources were T cells, B-cell-depleted T cells, or PBMCs; the material itself was cDNA or gDNA.

This CDR3 has 16 residues. V was shortened by 1 base and J by 0 bases, with 11 bases between the two germline ends. Looked up from germline, CDR1 is LGHNA and CDR2 is YNFKEQ. Per the original methods: Amplification of reference gene primers was used by the study to estimate nucleated cell counts. Sequenced by immunoSEQ multiplex PCR; TCRdb stores in-frame clones only, minus some. D and trimming come from the DNA, and the V and J calls and clone size come from that table. The sample lists about 140,000 clones, more than 75% occurring once. The receptor's source is a man aged 55 to 70 who had recovered from COVID-19. Material for sequencing was peripheral blood. J is TRBJ2-3 and V is TRBV4-2; TRBD1 might be the D (5 bases). The chain's CDR3 is CASSQVGRPSTDTQYF. For the CDR3, the DNA is TGTGCCAGCAGCCAAGTGGGGCGACCTAGCACAGATACGCAGTATTTT.